The next 12 T cell receptor beta chains were all read from a single sample in a study of cytomegalovirus exposure and HLA in healthy donors. PCR involved 60 Vbeta and 13 Jbeta primers. Clones were read by immunoSEQ multiplex PCR, and TCRdb kept only the in-frame ones, dropping some. The sample contains over 200,000 clones, 77% of which appear only once. The source material was PBMCs. These TCRs come from a woman aged 55-75 years in good health and CMV-seropositive.

The DNA of the CDR3 is TGCAGCGGTCTGACTAGCGGCCAAGAGACCCAGTACTTC. Protein product: CSGLTSGQETQYF. The gene calls are TRBV29-1 and TRBJ2-5, with 9 bases fitting TRBD2. This CDR3 has 13 residues. CDR1 is SQVTM, CDR2 ANQGSEA, per germline. V dropped 7 bases and J dropped 1; count of bases not matched to a gene: 4.

The chain joins TRBV14 to TRBJ1-1; D remains ambiguous. The ends were cut back, 3 bases at V and 5 bases at J, with 16 bases in the middle. The germline V gene encodes CDR1 SGHDN and CDR2 FVKESK. The CDR3 has 15 residues. In DNA form, the CDR3 reads TGTGCCAGCAGCCAGGCCCGCGGTGCGGGGACTGAAGCTTTCTTT. Amino acids: CASSQARGAGTEAFF.

This chain joins TRBV18 and TRBJ1-1, with a weak D call TRBD1 (5 bases). CDR3 size: 13 residues. The V and J ends lost 0 bases and 7 bases respectively, with 9 bases between them. Germline V gives CDR1 KGHSH, CDR2 LQKENI. CDR3 in amino acids: CASSPPSRDEAFF. The CDR3 DNA reads TGTGCCAGCTCACCACCATCCAGGGATGAAGCTTTCTTT.

The chain employs TRBV7-2 and TRBJ2-7, with D tentatively TRBD2 (6 bases). The CDR3 runs to 14 residues. The germline V and J ends were trimmed by 6 bases and 1 base, with 13 bases remaining between them. CDR1 SGHTA and CDR2 FQGNSA come from the germline V gene. The CDR3 nucleotides read TGTGCCAGCAGTTTGGTAGCGGCATCCTACGAGCAGTACTTC. Its translation: CASSLVAASYEQYF.

The rearrangement links TRBV6-1 to TRBJ2-7; 9 bases align to TRBD1. The CDR3 runs 15 residues. V lost 7 bases to trimming and J lost 3 bases; unmatched junction nucleotides: 10. Germline CDR1 reads MNHNS; CDR2 reads SASEGT. The CDR3 reads CASTEGGQGLYEQYF. The CDR3 nucleotides are TGTGCCAGCACCGAGGGGGGACAGGGCCTCTACGAGCAGTACTTC.

The V and J genes are TRBV28 and TRBJ1-1; D is uncertain. Germline V gene lookup returns CDR1 MDHEN and CDR2 SYDVKM. Trimming took off 10 bases at V and 5 bases at J, with 23 bases between the two ends. The CDR3 length is 15 residues. CDR3 in amino acids: CATLVFPRGRTEAFF. The CDR3 DNA reads TGTGCCACCCTAGTTTTCCCTCGTGGGAGGACTGAAGCTTTCTTT.

V is TRBV7-9 and J is TRBJ1-1; possibly TRBD1 for D (5 bases). V was pared by 1 base and J by 3 bases, with 15 bases between. Per the germline V gene, CDR1 is SEHNR and CDR2 is FQNEAQ (reference sequence). This CDR3 region has 16 residues. This chain's CDR3 is CASSLGGGRWDTEAFF. The CDR3 region has the DNA TGTGCCAGCAGCTTAGGGGGGGGTAGATGGGACACTGAAGCTTTCTTT.

In DNA, the CDR3 is TGCAGCCCCCTCGGGGGTGAGCAGTTCTTC. It codes for CSPLGGEQFF. The V gene is TRBV20-1, the J gene TRBJ2-1, with TRBD2 as a possible D gene (6 bases). The CDR3 consists of 10 residues. The germline V gene has CDR1 DFQATT and CDR2 SNEGSKA (reference sequence).

The chain links TRBV10-3 to TRBJ1-3, with TRBD1 identical over 7 bases. V lost 6 bases to trimming and J lost 0 bases; unmatched junction nucleotides: 8. The CDR3 consists of 16 residues. CDR1 is ENHRY, CDR2 SYGVKD, per germline. CDR3 DNA sequence: TGTGCCATCAGGAAACAGGGGTTACACTCTGGAAACACCATATATTTT. Protein product: CAIRKQGLHSGNTIYF.

The genes are TRBV7-2 and TRBJ2-1, with 12 positions matching TRBD2. V lost 4 bases and J lost 10; bases outside the gene matches: 8. The germline CDR1 and CDR2 sequences are SGHTA and FQGNSA. This CDR3 spans 15 amino acids. The CDR3: CASSSLAGGPWEQFF. The CDR3, as DNA: TGTGCCAGCAGCTCACTAGCGGGGGGCCCGTGGGAGCAGTTCTTC.

J is TRBJ2-1 and V is TRBV19; 15 bases agree with TRBD2. The CDR3 contains 19 residues. Per the germline V gene, CDR1 is LNHDA and CDR2 is SQIVND (reference sequence). The junction had 13 bases not matched to a gene; V was cut back by 5 bases and J by 5 bases. The CDR3 DNA follows: TGTGCCAGTAGTCCGGGACTAGCGGGGGGACTTCTACTAAACAATGAGCAGTTCTTC. Its protein is CASSPGLAGGLLLNNEQFF.

V is TRBV4-1 and J is TRBJ2-6; tentatively, D is TRBD2 (5 bases). This CDR3 spans 15 amino acids. Germline V gene sequence: CDR1 MGHRA, CDR2 YSYEKL. V lost 3 bases, J lost 2 bases, and 8 bases lay in between. As DNA, the CDR3 is TGCGCCAGCAGCCAGACGGGGACTGGGGCCAACGTCCTGACTTTC. Protein: CASSQTGTGANVLTF.